This entry concerns a single T cell receptor beta chain. Germline loops: CDR1 LNHDA, CDR2 SQIVND (reference sequence). With 3 bases clipped from V and 8 bases from J, the junction kept 15 bases outside the gene matches. CDR3 size: 16 residues. Each donor was healthy, and each was a bone marrow donor. This sample was taken from a study of cytomegalovirus exposure and HLA in healthy donors. It was with 60 Vbeta and 13 Jbeta primers that the PCR ran. Generated by immunoSEQ multiplex PCR, the TCRdb table keeps only in-frame clones and is missing some. The data show 200,000 to 250,000 clones, about 80% seen once.

The genes are TRBV19 and TRBJ1-2; 7 bases are a match to TRBD1. Sequencing input: PBMCs. The clonotype originates from a woman in her twenties or thirties in good health and CMV-seronegative. The CDR3, as DNA: TGTGCCAGTAGTATTGGTTTAAGGGGGCCGCAGCAGGGCTACACCTTC. Protein product: CASSIGLRGPQQGYTF.